This T cell receptor beta chain was profiled in a study of blood T cell repertoires in COVID-19. Turning to the study itself: Sites across the United States, Italy and Spain contributed samples from acute and convalescent COVID-19. Nucleic acid was either cDNA or gDNA, and it came from T cells, B-cell-depleted T cells, or PBMCs.

TCRdb's table, derived via immunoSEQ multiplex PCR, lists solely in-frame clones and lacks some. The table records about 190,000 clones, about 90% of them present only once. The clonotype originates from a man aged 45-65 years with acute or convalescent COVID-19. Sequenced material: peripheral blood.

The CDR3 region is CASSVGGAQNTGELFF. The CDR3 DNA sequence: TGTGCCAGCAGCGTCGGAGGGGCCCAGAACACCGGGGAGCTGTTTTTT. J is TRBJ2-2 and V is TRBV9, with a tentative D call TRBD2 (6 bases). Germline CDR1 is SGDLS and CDR2 is YYNGEE. This CDR3 is 16 amino acids long. V lost 2 bases to trimming and J lost 1 base, with 12 bases between them.